Shown below are 21 T cell receptor beta chains from a single sample sequenced in a study of blood T cells in healthy people across ages. The use of a sample-barcoded 5' primer and a J-beta primer mix characterized a second PCR of 7 to 11 cycles. TCRdb used MiXCR to reprocess the 5' RACE reads, holding one entry per CDR3 protein. Of 760,000 or so distinct CDR3 sequences listed, approximately 25% were seen once; the top ten hold 9.4%. The same sample was also used in a study of T cells of mothers and their children.

Sequenced: blood. These receptors all come from a boy aged 5-17 years in good health.

The chain is built from TRBV12-3 or TRBV12-4 and TRBJ2-5; D not certain. This CDR3 contains 14 residues. V dropped 6 bases and J dropped 5 bases, with 16 bases sitting between them. The CDR3 is CASSPDTYWETQYF. The CDR3, as DNA: TGTGCCAGCAGCCCCGATACTTATTGGGAGACCCAGTACTTC.

This clonotype was counted many times. One junction end does not reproduce the germline sequence, and a read error may be involved. The gene calls are TRBV7-2 and TRBJ1-3; no reliable D call. CDR3 length: 14 amino acids. The V gene's germline CDR1 is SGHTA and CDR2 FQGNSA. The CDR3: CASSLGGSGNTIYF. CDR3 DNA: TGCGCCAGCAGCTTGGGTGGCTCTGGAAACACCATATATTTT.

The gene calls are TRBV7-8 and TRBJ2-7; 9 nucleotides match TRBD2. The CDR3 is 16 residues long. V lost 1 base and J lost 5; bases outside the gene matches: 9. CDR1 SGHVS and CDR2 FQNEAQ come from the germline V gene. The DNA of the CDR3 is TGTGCCAGCAGCTTAGTGCCTGGCGGGGGGGCCCACGAGCAGTACTTC. Protein sequence: CASSLVPGGGAHEQYF.

V gene TRBV12-3 or TRBV12-4 combines with J gene TRBJ2-2; TRBD1 aligns across 7 bases. With 5 bases clipped from V and 0 bases from J, the junction kept 3 bases outside the gene matches. This CDR3 is built from 15 residues. The CDR3 sequence: CASSAGGSNTGELFF. As DNA, the CDR3 is TGTGCCAGCAGTGCAGGGGGATCGAACACCGGGGAGCTGTTTTTT.

The sample holds a few counts of this clonotype. This chain joins TRBV14 and TRBJ2-1, with D possibly matching TRBD2 (5 bases). The length of the CDR3 is 14 residues. V was cut by 0 bases and J by 9 bases, with 12 bases left in between. The V gene's germline CDR1 is SGHDN and CDR2 FVKESK. The CDR3 DNA reads as TGTGCCAGCAGCCAAGAAAGCGGATTTGGTGAGCAGTTCTTC. Amino acid sequence: CASSQESGFGEQFF.

The CDR3 DNA follows: TGCGCCAGCAGCCAAGGCCGGACGGGGGAAAGAGGCTACACCTTC. Translation gives CASSQGRTGERGYTF. The chain links TRBV4-1 to TRBJ1-2; D perhaps matches TRBD1 (5 bases). Trimming removed 1 base from V and 8 bases from J, with 17 bases in between. CDR1 is MGHRA and CDR2 is YSYEKL in the germline V gene. CDR3 size: 15 residues.

The chain combines TRBV12-5 with TRBJ1-1; D is unresolved. Between the trimmed V and J ends, which lost 3 bases and 5 bases, there was a span of 7 bases. The CDR3 sequence is 12 residues long. Per the germline V gene, CDR1 is LGHNT and CDR2 is FRNRAP. CDR3 DNA: TGTGCTAGTGGTTTTTCGTTAACTGAAGCTTTCTTT. Its protein product is CASGFSLTEAFF.

The chain is built from TRBV13 and TRBJ2-5; D is perhaps TRBD1 (5 bases). CDR1 and CDR2 from the germline V gene are PRHDT and FYEKMQ (reference sequence). The CDR3 loop spans 15 amino acids. The V end was cut by 5 bases, the J end by 7 bases, with 20 bases between. This CDR3 is CASSRGAGQSTTQYF. The CDR3 DNA is TGTGCCAGCAGCAGAGGAGCAGGGCAGTCAACGACCCAGTACTTC.

This chain connects TRBV5-1 to TRBJ2-2; D possibly corresponds to TRBD2 (5 bases). V lost 0 bases, J lost 0 bases, and 9 bases lay in between. CDR1 and CDR2 from the germline V gene are SGHRS and YFSETQ. The CDR3 totals 16 residues. CDR3 DNA: TGCGCCAGCAGCTTGGAGGGAGATCCGAACACCGGGGAGCTGTTTTTT. Residues: CASSLEGDPNTGELFF.

Only a few counts were recorded for this clonotype. The V gene is TRBV7-2, the J gene TRBJ2-5, with 10 bases identical to TRBD2. CDR3 size: 16 residues. CDR1 and CDR2 from the germline V gene are SGHTA and FQGNSA. V lost 1 base to trimming and J lost 5 bases; unmatched junction nucleotides: 7. This CDR3 is CASSLVLAGDTETQYF. The DNA for the CDR3 is TGTGCCAGCAGCTTAGTGCTAGCGGGAGATACGGAGACCCAGTACTTC.

The rearrangement joins TRBV4-3 to TRBJ1-4; weak D call: TRBD1 (6 bases). Germline V gives CDR1 LGHNA, CDR2 YSLEER. CDR3 length equals 16 residues. Trimming took 0 bases from V and 8 from J, leaving 16 bases between them. The CDR3 protein is CASSQDFVQGWEKLFF. CDR3 DNA: TGCGCCAGCAGCCAAGATTTTGTGCAGGGGTGGGAAAAACTGTTTTTT.

Regarding this clonotype: The junction differs from germline at one of its ends, possibly a read error. V is TRBV7-9 and J is TRBJ2-5; D is tentatively TRBD1 or TRBD2 (6 bases each). Germline V CDR1 and CDR2: SEHNR, FQNEAQ (reference sequence). The CDR3 is 14 residues long. The CDR3 nucleotides read TGCGCCAGCAGCTCAGAAGGGGGGTCGGAGACCCAGTACTTC. Residues: CASSSEGGSETQYF.

This clonotype was seen a handful of times. The rearrangement uses TRBV29-1 and TRBJ1-2, with 8 bases fitting TRBD1. The ends lost 1 base at V and 8 bases at J; junction bases unmatched: 9. The CDR3 loop spans 14 amino acids. Germline CDR1 is SQVTM and CDR2 is ANQGSEA. CDR3 sequence: CSVEGETGVNGYTF. In nucleotides, the CDR3 is TGCAGCGTTGAAGGGGAGACAGGGGTTAACGGCTACACCTTC.

This clonotype was observed a few times. The chain links TRBV28 to TRBJ2-5, with 8 bases identical to TRBD1. The last part of the DNA fits TRBJ2-7 better; the J call may be wrong. Germline lookup yields CDR1 MDHEN and CDR2 SYDVKM. The CDR3 totals 15 residues. Here the CDR3 DNA reads TGTGCCAGCAGTTCACGGGACAGGTTCCATTACGAGCAGTACTTC. It translates to CASSSRDRFHYEQYF.

This sequence joins TRBV10-3 and TRBJ1-6; D not resolved. This CDR3 spans 16 amino acids. In germline, CDR1 is ENHRY, CDR2 SYGVKD. V dropped 0 bases and J dropped 10 bases, with 16 bases sitting between them. CDR3 sequence reads: CAISESKSGSYSPLHF. DNA of the CDR3: TGTGCCATCAGTGAGTCAAAGTCCGGTTCTTACTCACCCCTCCACTTT.

In this sample, this clonotype turned up many times. The V call is TRBV7-8, the J call TRBJ2-4; TRBD2 is a possible D gene (5 bases). Germline CDR1 SGHVS, CDR2 FQNEAQ. Trimming shortened V by 2 bases and J by 3 bases, and 17 bases separated the two germline ends. The CDR3 contains 17 residues. For the CDR3, the DNA is TGTGCCAGCAGCTTAAGCCCGCGGGCGGGCTACAAAAACATTCAGTACTTC. Translating it yields CASSLSPRAGYKNIQYF.

The gene calls are TRBV6-1 and TRBJ1-1; TRBD1 is a possible D gene (6 bases). Germline V gene lookup returns CDR1 MNHNS and CDR2 SASEGT. The CDR3 is made up of 15 amino acids. Trimming cost V 3 bases and J 0 bases, with 11 bases left between them. CDR3 DNA: TGTGCCAGCAGTGAGTTCAGGGGCATGAACACTGAAGCTTTCTTT. This codes for CASSEFRGMNTEAFF.

The genes are TRBV9 and TRBJ2-5; possibly TRBD2 for D (6 bases). Judging by the DNA end, TRBJ2-7 fits better; the J call may be wrong. In germline, CDR1 is SGDLS, CDR2 YYNGEE. The CDR3 contains 15 residues. The CDR3 sequence is CASSVQPSEPYEQYF. In DNA form, the CDR3 reads TGTGCCAGCAGCGTACAGCCTAGCGAGCCCTACGAGCAGTACTTC.

This clonotype was observed a handful of times. The chain joins TRBV20-1 to TRBJ2-1; D not resolved. The V and J ends lost 5 bases and 8 bases respectively, with 10 bases between them. In germline, CDR1 is DFQATT, CDR2 SNEGSKA (reference sequence). The CDR3 sequence is 11 residues long. CDR3 sequence reads: CSAGPSHEQFF. The CDR3 DNA sequence: TGCAGTGCTGGCCCGAGTCATGAGCAGTTCTTC.

This clonotype has just a few counts. The chain has TRBV19 and TRBJ1-1, with TRBD1 identical over 8 bases. Germline CDR1 LNHDA, CDR2 SQIVND (reference sequence). V lost 4 bases, J lost 1 base, and 2 bases stayed unmatched. The CDR3 totals 14 residues. DNA of the CDR3: TGTGCCAGTAGTACCGACAGGGGGAACACTGAAGCTTTCTTT. This encodes CASSTDRGNTEAFF. The full variable domain, its missing parts supplied by reference TRBV19 and TRBJ1-1, is DGGITQSPKYLFRKEGQNVTLSCEQNLNHDAMYWYRQDPGQGLRLIYYSQIVNDFQKGDIAEGYSVSREKKESFPLTVTSAQKNPTAFYLCASSTDRGNTEAFFGQGTRLTVV.

The chain links TRBV2 to TRBJ2-5; 7 bases are a match to TRBD2. With V trimmed by 4 bases and J by 2 bases, 10 bases remained unmatched. This CDR3 is 16 amino acids long. Per germline, CDR1 SNHLY and CDR2 FYNNEI. CDR3 bases: TGTGCCAGCAGTGTTCCCTTCGGAGCGGGGCAAGAGACCCAGTACTTC. Its protein product is CASSVPFGAGQETQYF.